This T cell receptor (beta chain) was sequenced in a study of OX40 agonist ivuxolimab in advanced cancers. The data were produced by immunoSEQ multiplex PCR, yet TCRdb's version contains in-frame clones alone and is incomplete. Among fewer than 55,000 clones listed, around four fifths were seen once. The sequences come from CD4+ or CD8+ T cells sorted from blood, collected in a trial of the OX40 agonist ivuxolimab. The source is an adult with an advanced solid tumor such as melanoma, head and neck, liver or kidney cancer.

The CDR3 DNA reads as TGTGCCAGCAGCCCAATCCGGACCGAGAACACTGAAGCTTTCTTT. Translated: CASSPIRTENTEAFF. The chain links TRBV13 to TRBJ1-1; no clear D. The CDR3 consists of 15 residues. The V gene lost 5 bases and the J gene lost 1 base, with 14 bases spanning the gap. The germline V gene has CDR1 PRHDT and CDR2 FYEKMQ (reference sequence).